The clone carrying this T cell receptor beta chain was detected ten times or more. This sample stems from a study of T cells in Graves' hyperthyroidism and ophthalmopathy. Germline values: CDR1 SQVTM, CDR2 ANQGSEA. The CDR3 extends over 13 amino acids. Between the trimmed V and J ends, which lost 3 bases and 9 bases, there was a span of 15 bases. TCR beta CDR3 regions were amplified from RNA transcripts. HTBI primers drove first-round RT-PCR of the TCR CDR3. TCRdb re-derived calls from the multiplex PCR reads in MiXCR, one entry per CDR3 protein. The sample has a few hundred thousand distinct CDR3 sequences, 12% to 15% seen once; the top ten hold 5% to 6.5%. Hyperthyroidism of Graves' type that showed no ophthalmopathy progression within 18 months was stable. These patients, aged 18 to 65, had recently diagnosed hyperthyroidism lasting under 2 months.

The sample taken for sequencing was blood. This chain joins TRBV29-1 and TRBJ2-1; possible D gene TRBD2, 5 bases. The sequence derives from a woman aged 18 to 35 with Graves' hyperthyroidism. The CDR3 is CSVEETGSGEQFF. CDR3 DNA sequence: TGCAGCGTTGAGGAGACTGGGAGCGGTGAGCAGTTCTTC.